This T cell receptor (beta chain) stems from a study of T cell repertoires in cytomegalovirus infection. This clonotype was recorded a few times. Its antigen remains unknown. General study points: In two of eight donors, the top clonotype was HLA-C-restricted CMV-specific.

MiXCR, applied by TCRdb to the reads, yields one record per CDR3 protein. The table includes hundreds of thousands of distinct CDR3 sequences, around a third detected once. CDR3 length: 14 amino acids. With 6 bases clipped from V and 4 bases from J, the junction kept 7 bases outside the gene matches. Germline V gene lookup returns CDR1 LNHDA and CDR2 SQIVND (reference sequence). The TCR originated in a human donor in good health (CMV status not recorded). Some clones in this sample may be carry-over from other donors' samples. V usage is TRBV19 and J usage is TRBJ1-2, with 8 positions matching TRBD1. Source: cultured PBMCs, taken from culture after CMV antigen stimulation. The CDR3 protein is CASRPGTGAYGYTF. Written as DNA, the CDR3 is TGTGCCAGTAGACCCGGGACAGGTGCCTATGGCTACACCTTC. Supplemented by reference TRBV19 and TRBJ1-2, the full variable domain reads DGGITQSPKYLFRKEGQNVTLSCEQNLNHDAMYWYRQDPGQGLRLIYYSQIVNDFQKGDIAEGYSVSREKKESFPLTVTSAQKNPTAFYLCASRPGTGAYGYTFGSGTRLTVV.